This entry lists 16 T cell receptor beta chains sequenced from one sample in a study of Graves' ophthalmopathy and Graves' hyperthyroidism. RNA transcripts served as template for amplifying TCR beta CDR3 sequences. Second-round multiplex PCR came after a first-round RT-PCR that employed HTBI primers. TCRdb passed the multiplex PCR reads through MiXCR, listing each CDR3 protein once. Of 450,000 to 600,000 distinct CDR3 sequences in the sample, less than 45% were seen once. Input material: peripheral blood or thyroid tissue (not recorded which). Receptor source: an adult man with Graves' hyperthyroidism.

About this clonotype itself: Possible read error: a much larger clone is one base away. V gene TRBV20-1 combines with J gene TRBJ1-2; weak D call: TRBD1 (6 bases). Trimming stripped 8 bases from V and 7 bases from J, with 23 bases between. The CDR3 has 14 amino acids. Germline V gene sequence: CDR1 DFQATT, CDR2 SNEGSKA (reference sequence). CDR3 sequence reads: CSTITGMGSGGYTF. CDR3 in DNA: TGCAGTACTATAACAGGGATGGGTTCTGGTGGCTACACCTTC.

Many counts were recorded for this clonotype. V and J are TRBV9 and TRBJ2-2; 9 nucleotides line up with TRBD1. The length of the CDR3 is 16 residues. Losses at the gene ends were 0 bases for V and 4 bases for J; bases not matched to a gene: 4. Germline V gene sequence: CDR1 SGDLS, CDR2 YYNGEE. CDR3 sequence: CASSVVTGGGTGELFF. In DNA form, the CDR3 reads TGTGCCAGCAGCGTAGTAACAGGGGGCGGCACCGGGGAGCTGTTTTTT.

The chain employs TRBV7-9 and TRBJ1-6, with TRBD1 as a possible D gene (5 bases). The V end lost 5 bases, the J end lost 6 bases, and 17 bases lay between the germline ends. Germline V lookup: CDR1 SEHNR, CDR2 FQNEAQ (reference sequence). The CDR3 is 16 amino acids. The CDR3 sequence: CASSAWGRRRNSPLHF. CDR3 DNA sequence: TGTGCCAGCAGCGCCTGGGGGAGAAGGCGTAATTCACCCCTCCACTTT.

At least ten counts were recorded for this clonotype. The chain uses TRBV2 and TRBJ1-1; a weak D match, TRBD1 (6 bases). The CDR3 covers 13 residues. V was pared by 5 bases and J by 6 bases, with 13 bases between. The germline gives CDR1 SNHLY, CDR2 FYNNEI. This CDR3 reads CASSYLQGSEAFF. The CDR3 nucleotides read TGTGCCAGCAGTTATCTACAGGGCTCTGAAGCTTTCTTT.

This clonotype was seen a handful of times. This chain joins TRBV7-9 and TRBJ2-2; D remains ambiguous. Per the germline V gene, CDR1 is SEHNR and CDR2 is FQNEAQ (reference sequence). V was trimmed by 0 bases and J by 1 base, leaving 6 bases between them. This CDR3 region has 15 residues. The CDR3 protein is CASSLAGLNTGELFF. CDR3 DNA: TGTGCCAGCAGCTTAGCGGGCCTGAACACCGGGGAGCTGTTTTTT.

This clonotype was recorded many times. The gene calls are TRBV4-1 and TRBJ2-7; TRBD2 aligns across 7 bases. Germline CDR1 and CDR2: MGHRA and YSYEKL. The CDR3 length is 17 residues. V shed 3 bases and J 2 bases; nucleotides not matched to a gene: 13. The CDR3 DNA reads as TGCGCCAGCAGCCAGATACCGATAGCGGGTTACGCCTACGAGCAGTACTTC. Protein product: CASSQIPIAGYAYEQYF.

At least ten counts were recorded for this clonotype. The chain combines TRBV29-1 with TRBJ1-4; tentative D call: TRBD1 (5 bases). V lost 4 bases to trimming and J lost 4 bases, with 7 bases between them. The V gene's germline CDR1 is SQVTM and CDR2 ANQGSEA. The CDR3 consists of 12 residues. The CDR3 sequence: CSVGGNNEKLFF. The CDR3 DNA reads TGCAGCGTTGGGGGGAATAATGAAAAACTGTTTTTT.

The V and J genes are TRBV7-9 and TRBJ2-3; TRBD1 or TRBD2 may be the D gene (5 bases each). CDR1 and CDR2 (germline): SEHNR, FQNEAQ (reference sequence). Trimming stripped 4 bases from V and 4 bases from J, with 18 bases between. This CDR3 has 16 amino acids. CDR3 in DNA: TGTGCCAGCAGCTGGGGGTTGGGTTGGGCGGCAGATACGCAGTATTTT. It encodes CASSWGLGWAADTQYF. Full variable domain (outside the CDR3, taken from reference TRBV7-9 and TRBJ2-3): DTGVSQNPRHKITKRGQNVTFRCDPISEHNRLYWYRQTLGQGPEFLTYFQNEAQLEKSRLLSDRFSAERPKGSFSTLEIQRTEQGDSAMYLCASSWGLGWAADTQYFGPGTRLTVL.

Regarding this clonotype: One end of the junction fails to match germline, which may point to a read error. The CDR3 region has the DNA TGCAGCGCTAGAGAAGGGATAACAGTTGCCTACGGGCAGTACTTC. Translated: CSAREGITVAYGQYF. The chain links TRBV20-1 to TRBJ2-7; D is unresolved. CDR3 length equals 15 residues. Germline CDR1 DFQATT, CDR2 SNEGSKA (reference sequence).

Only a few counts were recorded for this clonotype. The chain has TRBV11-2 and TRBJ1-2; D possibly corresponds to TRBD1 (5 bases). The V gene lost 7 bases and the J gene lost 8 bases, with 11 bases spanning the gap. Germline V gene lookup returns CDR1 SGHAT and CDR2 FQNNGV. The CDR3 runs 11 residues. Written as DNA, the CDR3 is TGTGCCAGCATGGAGCAGGGAGGCTACACCTTC. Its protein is CASMEQGGYTF.

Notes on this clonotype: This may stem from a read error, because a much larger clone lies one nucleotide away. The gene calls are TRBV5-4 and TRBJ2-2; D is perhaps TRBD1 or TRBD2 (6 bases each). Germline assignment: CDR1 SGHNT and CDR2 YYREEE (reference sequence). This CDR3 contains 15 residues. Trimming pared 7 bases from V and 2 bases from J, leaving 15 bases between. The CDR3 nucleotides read TGTGCCAGCGGCTCGGGGGCCCTCAACACCGGGGAGCTGTTTTTT. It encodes CASGSGALNTGELFF.

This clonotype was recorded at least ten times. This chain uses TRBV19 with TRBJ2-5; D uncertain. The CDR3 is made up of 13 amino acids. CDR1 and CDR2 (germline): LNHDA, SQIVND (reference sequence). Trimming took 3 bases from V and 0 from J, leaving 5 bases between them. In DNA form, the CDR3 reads TGTGCCAGTAGTATCCAGAACCAAGAGACCCAGTACTTC. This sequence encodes CASSIQNQETQYF.

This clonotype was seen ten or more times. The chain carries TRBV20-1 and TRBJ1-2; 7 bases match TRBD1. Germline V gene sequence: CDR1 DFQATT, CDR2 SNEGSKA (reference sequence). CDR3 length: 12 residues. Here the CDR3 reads CRIRDRDYGYTF. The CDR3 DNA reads TGCCGTATCCGAGACAGGGACTATGGCTACACCTTC.

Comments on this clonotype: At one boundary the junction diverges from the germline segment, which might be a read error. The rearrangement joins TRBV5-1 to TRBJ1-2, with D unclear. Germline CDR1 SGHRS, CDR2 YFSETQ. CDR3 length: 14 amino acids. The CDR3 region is CASSLEGQGYSYTF. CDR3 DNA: TGCGCCAGCAGCTTGGAAGGCCAAGGCTATAGCTACACCTTC.

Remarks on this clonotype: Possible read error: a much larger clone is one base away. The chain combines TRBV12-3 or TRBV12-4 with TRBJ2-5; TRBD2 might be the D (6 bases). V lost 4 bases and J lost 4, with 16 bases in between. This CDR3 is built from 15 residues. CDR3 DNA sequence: TGTGCCAGCAGTTCTGGCGGGAATGTGTTAGAGACCCAGTACTTC. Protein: CASSSGGNVLETQYF.

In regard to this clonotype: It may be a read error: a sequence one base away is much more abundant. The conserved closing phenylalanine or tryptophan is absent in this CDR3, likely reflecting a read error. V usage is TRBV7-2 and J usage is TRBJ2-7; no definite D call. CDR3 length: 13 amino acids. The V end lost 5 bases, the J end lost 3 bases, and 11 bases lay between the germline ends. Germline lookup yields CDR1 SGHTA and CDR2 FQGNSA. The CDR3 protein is CASSPPQDYEQYS. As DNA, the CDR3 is TGTGCCAGCAGCCCACCCCAGGACTACGAGCAGTACTCC.